The present entry profiles one TCR beta chain with its context. CDR1 is SGHTA, CDR2 FQGNSA, per germline. V was pared by 5 bases and J by 8 bases, with 11 bases of the junction left unmatched. CDR3 size: 15 residues. These data are taken from a study of cytomegalovirus exposure and HLA in healthy donors. The study ran its PCR with 60 Vbeta and 13 Jbeta primers. Profiled with immunoSEQ multiplex PCR; TCRdb holds only in-frame clones, not every one. The sample yields about 160,000 clones, approximately 75% seen once. This clonotype was obtained from a woman aged 18-35 years in good health and CMV-seronegative. The sample was PBMCs. The chain has TRBV7-2 and TRBJ1-4, with 7 bases lining up with TRBD1. This CDR3 reads CASSPQGSFDEKLFF. CDR3 coding DNA: TGTGCCAGCAGCCCACAGGGGTCTTTTGACGAAAAACTGTTTTTT.